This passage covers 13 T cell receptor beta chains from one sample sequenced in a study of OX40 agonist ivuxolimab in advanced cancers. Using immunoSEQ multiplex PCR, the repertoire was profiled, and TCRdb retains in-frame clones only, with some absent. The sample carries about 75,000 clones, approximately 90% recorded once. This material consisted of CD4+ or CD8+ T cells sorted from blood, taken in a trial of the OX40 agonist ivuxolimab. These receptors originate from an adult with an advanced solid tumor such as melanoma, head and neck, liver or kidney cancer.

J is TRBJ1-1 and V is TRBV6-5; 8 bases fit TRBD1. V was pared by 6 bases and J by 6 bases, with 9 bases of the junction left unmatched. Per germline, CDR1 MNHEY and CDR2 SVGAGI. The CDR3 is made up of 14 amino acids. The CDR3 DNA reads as TGTGCCAGCAGCTCCCAGGGGGCTTTGGCTGAAGCTTTCTTT. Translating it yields CASSSQGALAEAFF.

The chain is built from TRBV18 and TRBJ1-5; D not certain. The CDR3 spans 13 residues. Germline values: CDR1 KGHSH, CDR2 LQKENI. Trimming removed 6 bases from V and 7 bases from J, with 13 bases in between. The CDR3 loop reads CASSDSIGQPQHF. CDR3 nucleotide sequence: TGTGCCAGCTCCGATTCTATAGGACAGCCCCAGCATTTT.

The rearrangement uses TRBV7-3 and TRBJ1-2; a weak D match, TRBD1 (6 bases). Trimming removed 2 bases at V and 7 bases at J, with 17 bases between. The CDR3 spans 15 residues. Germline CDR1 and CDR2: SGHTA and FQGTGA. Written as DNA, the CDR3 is TGTGCCAGCAGCTTACGGGGACACGGGGAAGGTGGCTACACCTTC. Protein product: CASSLRGHGEGGYTF.

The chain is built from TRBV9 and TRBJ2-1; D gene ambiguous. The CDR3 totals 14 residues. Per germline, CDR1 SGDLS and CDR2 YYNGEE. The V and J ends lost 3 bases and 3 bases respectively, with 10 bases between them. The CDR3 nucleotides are TGTGCCAGCAGCGCCACTCCAGTCTACAATGAGCAGTTCTTC. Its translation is CASSATPVYNEQFF.

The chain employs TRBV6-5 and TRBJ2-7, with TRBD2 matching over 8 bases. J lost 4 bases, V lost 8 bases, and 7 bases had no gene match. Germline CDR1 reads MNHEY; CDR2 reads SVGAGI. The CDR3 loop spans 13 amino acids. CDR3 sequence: CASSLAVEYEQYF. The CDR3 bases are TGTGCCAGCTCACTAGCGGTCGAATACGAGCAGTACTTC.

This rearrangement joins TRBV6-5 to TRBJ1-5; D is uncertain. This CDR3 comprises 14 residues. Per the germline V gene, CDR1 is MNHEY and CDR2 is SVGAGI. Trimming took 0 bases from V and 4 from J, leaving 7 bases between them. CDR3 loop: CASSYSQGNQPQHF. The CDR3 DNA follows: TGTGCCAGCAGTTACTCCCAAGGAAATCAGCCCCAGCATTTT.

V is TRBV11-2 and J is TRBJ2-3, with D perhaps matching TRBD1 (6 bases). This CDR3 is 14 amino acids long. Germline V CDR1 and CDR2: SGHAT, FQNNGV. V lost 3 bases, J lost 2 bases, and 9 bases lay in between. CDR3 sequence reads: CASSFWDNTDTQYF. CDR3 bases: TGTGCCAGCAGCTTTTGGGACAACACAGATACGCAGTATTTT. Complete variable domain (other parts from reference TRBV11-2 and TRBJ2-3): EAGVAQSPRYKIIEKRQSVAFWCNPISGHATLYWYQQILGQGPKLLIQFQNNGVVDDSQLPKDRFSAERLKGVDSTLKIQPAKLEDSAVYLCASSFWDNTDTQYFGPGTRLTVL.

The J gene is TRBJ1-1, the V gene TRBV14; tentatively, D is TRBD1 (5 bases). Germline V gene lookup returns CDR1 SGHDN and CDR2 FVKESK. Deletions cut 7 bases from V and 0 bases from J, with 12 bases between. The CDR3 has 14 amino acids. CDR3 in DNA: TGTGCCAGCAAGGAGGGGCAGATGAACACTGAAGCTTTCTTT. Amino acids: CASKEGQMNTEAFF.

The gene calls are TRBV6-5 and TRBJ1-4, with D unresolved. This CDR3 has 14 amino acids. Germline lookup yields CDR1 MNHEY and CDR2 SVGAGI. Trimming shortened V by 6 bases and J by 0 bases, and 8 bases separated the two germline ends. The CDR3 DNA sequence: TGTGCCAGCAGCCGAGGCTCAACTAATGAAAAACTGTTTTTT. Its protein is CASSRGSTNEKLFF.

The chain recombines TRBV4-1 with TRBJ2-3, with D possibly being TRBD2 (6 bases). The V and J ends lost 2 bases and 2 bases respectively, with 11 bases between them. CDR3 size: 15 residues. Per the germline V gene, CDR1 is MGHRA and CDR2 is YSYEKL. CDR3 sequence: CASSQQVADTDTQYF. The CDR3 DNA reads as TGCGCCAGCAGCCAACAAGTAGCGGACACAGATACGCAGTATTTT.

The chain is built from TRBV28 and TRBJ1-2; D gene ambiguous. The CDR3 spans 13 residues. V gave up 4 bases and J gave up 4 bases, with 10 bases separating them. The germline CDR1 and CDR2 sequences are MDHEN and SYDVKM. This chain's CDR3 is CASSWSPPYGYTF. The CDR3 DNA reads TGTGCCAGCAGTTGGTCCCCCCCCTATGGCTACACCTTC.

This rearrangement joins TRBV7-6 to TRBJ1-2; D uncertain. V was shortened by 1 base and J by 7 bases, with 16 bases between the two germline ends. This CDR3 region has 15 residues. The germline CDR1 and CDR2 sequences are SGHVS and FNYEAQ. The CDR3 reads CASSLGAEGVSGYTF. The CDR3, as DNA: TGTGCCAGCAGCTTAGGAGCCGAGGGCGTCTCTGGCTACACCTTC.

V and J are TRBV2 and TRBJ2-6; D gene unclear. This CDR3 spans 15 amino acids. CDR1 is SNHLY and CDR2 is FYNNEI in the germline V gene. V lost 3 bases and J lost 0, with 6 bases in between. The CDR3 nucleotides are TGTGCCAGCAGTGAGATTCGCTCTGGGGCCAACGTCCTGACTTTC. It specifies CASSEIRSGANVLTF.